This T cell receptor beta chain was recovered during a study of siplizumab effects on memory and regulatory T cells. Study-wide results and limits: In unstimulated cells, naive T cells appeared more diverse than memory T cells and seemed major alloresponse contributors. Roughly 75-97% of proliferating CD4+ or CD8+ clones lacked a naive or memory phenotype that could be assigned.

This CDR3 is 14 amino acids long. Trimming pared 1 base from V and 3 bases from J, leaving 10 bases between. Germline values: CDR1 SGHNT, CDR2 YYREEE (reference sequence). TCRdb's table, derived via immunoSEQ multiplex PCR, lists solely in-frame clones and lacks some. The table records roughly 100,000 clones, around 93% of them present only once. As regards this clone: Its antigen is not known.

This sequence was found in a human donor in good health. This chain connects TRBV5-4 to TRBJ1-2; D may be TRBD1 (6 bases). The specimen was CD4+ T cells sorted from blood. As DNA, the CDR3 is TGTGCCAGCAGCTTGAAGGCAGGGGACTATGGCTACACCTTC. This encodes CASSLKAGDYGYTF.